The 25 T cell receptor beta chains listed next were all sequenced from one sample in a study of blood T cell repertoires in COVID-19. Data came from immunoSEQ multiplex PCR; TCRdb stores just in-frame clones and leaves some out. Among fewer than 130,000 clones listed, over 65% were seen once. Sequencing was carried out using peripheral blood. Receptors were obtained from a woman over 75 with acute or convalescent COVID-19.

This sequence joins TRBV7-3 and TRBJ1-3; 7 bases map to TRBD1. V trimming: 5 bases; J trimming: 1 base; junction bases outside the gene matches: 5. Germline assignment: CDR1 SGHTA and CDR2 FQGTGA. The CDR3 is made up of 15 amino acids. CDR3 protein: CASSTGQASGNTIYF. In DNA, the CDR3 is TGTGCCAGCAGCACCGGACAGGCATCTGGAAACACCATATATTTT.

The CDR3 nucleotides are TGCGCCAGCAGCCAAGATCATTCGGGACGGTCGCGACAGGGGATTAGCACAGATACGCAGTATTTT. It yields the protein CASSQDHSGRSRQGISTDTQYF. The rearrangement uses TRBV4-1 and TRBJ2-3; 8 nucleotides align to TRBD1. Germline-derived CDR1 and CDR2 are MGHRA and YSYEKL. This CDR3 has 22 amino acids. Losses at the gene ends were 0 bases for V and 0 bases for J; bases not matched to a gene: 20.

This chain joins TRBV29-1 and TRBJ1-2; unclear D gene. Germline CDR1 and CDR2: SQVTM and ANQGSEA. Trimming took 4 bases from V and 6 from J, leaving 6 bases between them. This CDR3 is 10 amino acids long. DNA for the CDR3: TGCAGCGTTGCCGGGGATGGCTACACCTTC. Translating gives CSVAGDGYTF.

This chain joins TRBV6-6 and TRBJ1-1; a possible D gene is TRBD1 (6 bases). The CDR3 has 14 amino acids. The V gene lost 2 bases and the J gene lost 0 bases, with 7 bases spanning the gap. Per germline, CDR1 MNHNY and CDR2 SVGAGI (reference sequence). The CDR3 reads CASSYEGVNTEAFF. In nucleotides, the CDR3 is TGTGCCAGCAGTTACGAGGGGGTGAACACTGAAGCTTTCTTT.

The gene calls are TRBV3-1 (or the pseudogene TRBV3-2) and TRBJ2-1, with 8 nucleotides matching TRBD2. The CDR3 covers 15 residues. Germline V gene data show CDR1 as LGHDT and CDR2 as YNNKEL (reference sequence). V lost 0 bases, J lost 8 bases, and 6 bases stayed unmatched. CDR3 region: CASSQDPAGEYEQFF. The CDR3 DNA is TGTGCCAGCAGCCAAGATCCAGCGGGAGAGTATGAGCAGTTCTTC.

This rearrangement joins TRBV4-1 to TRBJ1-2; 8 bases align to TRBD1. The CDR3 spans 12 residues. V lost 1 base to trimming and J lost 9 bases; unmatched junction nucleotides: 1. The germline gives CDR1 MGHRA, CDR2 YSYEKL. CDR3: CASSQGTGRYTF. DNA of the CDR3: TGCGCCAGCAGCCAAGGGACAGGGCGCTACACCTTC.

In its sample, this clone was seen once. J is TRBJ2-3 and V is TRBV6-6; maybe TRBD2 (7 bases). Germline CDR1 reads MNHNY; CDR2 reads SVGAGI (reference sequence). Trimming left V 2 bases short and J 1 base short, with 10 bases between. The CDR3 is 15 amino acids. The CDR3 sequence is CASSYVGGRTDTQYF. The CDR3 nucleotides read TGTGCCAGCAGTTACGTCGGGGGGCGCACAGATACGCAGTATTTT.

The CDR3 DNA sequence: TGTGCCAGTAGCCCAGCGGGGCCTAACAATGAGCAGTTCTTC. It is translated as CASSPAGPNNEQFF. This chain uses TRBV19 with TRBJ2-1, with 7 bases that match TRBD2. This CDR3 contains 14 residues. Per germline, CDR1 LNHDA and CDR2 SQIVND (reference sequence). J lost 5 bases, V lost 6 bases, and 7 bases had no gene match.

This chain links TRBV7-3 with TRBJ1-2; 9 nucleotides agree with TRBD1. The CDR3 covers 15 residues. The V and J ends lost 4 bases and 7 bases, in that order; junction bases with no gene match: 10. From germline, CDR1 is SGHTA and CDR2 FQGTGA. Here the CDR3 reads CASSSQGGTGSGYTF. As DNA, the CDR3 is TGTGCCAGCAGCTCCCAAGGGGGGACAGGGAGTGGCTACACCTTC.

The rearrangement links TRBV12-3 or TRBV12-4 to TRBJ1-6; 8 nucleotides agree with TRBD1. The CDR3 length is 13 residues. V gave up 6 bases and J gave up 9 bases; unmatched junction bases: 4. The CDR3 region has the DNA TGTGCCAGCAGCGGGCAGGGGGCTTCACCCCTCCACTTT. It specifies CASSGQGASPLHF.

The chain joins TRBV4-1 to TRBJ1-5; the match to TRBD1 covers 7 bases. V dropped 8 bases and J dropped 3; count of bases not matched to a gene: 10. Germline CDR1 MGHRA, CDR2 YSYEKL. The CDR3 extends over 15 amino acids. This CDR3 reads CASAAGGNNNQPQHF. CDR3 DNA: TGCGCCAGCGCCGCAGGGGGAAATAACAATCAGCCCCAGCATTTT.

This chain uses TRBV2 with TRBJ1-5; 7 nucleotides agree with TRBD1. This CDR3 is built from 14 residues. Unmatched junction bases numbered 3, after V lost 5 bases and J lost 2 bases. The V gene's germline CDR1 is SNHLY and CDR2 FYNNEI. The CDR3 loop reads CASSSGQGNQPQHF. Written as DNA, the CDR3 is TGTGCCAGCAGTTCCGGACAGGGCAATCAGCCCCAGCATTTT.

This chain links TRBV5-1 with TRBJ2-2, with TRBD1 identical over 11 bases. The CDR3 consists of 15 residues. Germline V gene lookup returns CDR1 SGHRS and CDR2 YFSETQ. The V segment lost 2 bases and the J segment 6 bases; nucleotides outside the gene matches: 3. CDR3 in DNA: TGCGCCAGCAGCTTACCGGGACAGGGGGCCGGGGAGCTGTTTTTT. It specifies CASSLPGQGAGELFF.

V gene TRBV9 combines with J gene TRBJ2-2; D may be TRBD1 (5 bases). Germline CDR1 and CDR2: SGDLS and YYNGEE. The CDR3 consists of 13 residues. Trimming took off 0 bases at V and 7 bases at J, with 7 bases between the two ends. CDR3 region: CASSVEGFGELFF. The CDR3 DNA sequence: TGTGCCAGCAGCGTAGAGGGGTTCGGGGAGCTGTTTTTT.

This clone was observed a handful of times. This chain connects TRBV14 to TRBJ1-1, with D perhaps TRBD1 (5 bases). The ends were cut back, 2 bases at V and 1 base at J, with 11 bases in the middle. The CDR3 length is 15 residues. Looked up from germline, CDR1 is SGHDN and CDR2 is FVKESK. The CDR3 spells CASSQIGARNTEAFF. The CDR3 DNA reads as TGTGCCAGCAGCCAAATAGGGGCGAGGAACACTGAAGCTTTCTTT.

V and J are TRBV5-4 and TRBJ2-5, with D perhaps matching TRBD1 (5 bases). CDR1 and CDR2 (germline): SGHNT, YYREEE (reference sequence). Trimming pared 1 base from V and 2 bases from J, leaving 9 bases between. This CDR3 has 14 amino acids. The CDR3 coding sequence is TGTGCCAGCAGCTTGCGACAGACTCAAGAGACCCAGTACTTC. This sequence encodes CASSLRQTQETQYF.

This rearrangement joins TRBV10-3 to TRBJ1-1, with D perhaps matching TRBD1 (6 bases). Germline V gene data show CDR1 as ENHRY and CDR2 as SYGVKD. This CDR3 is built from 14 residues. V was cut by 0 bases and J by 6 bases, with 11 bases left in between. CDR3 sequence (DNA): TGTGCCATCAGTGAGTCGAGGGGGGGCTCTGAAGCTTTCTTT. This codes for CAISESRGGSEAFF.

The chain combines TRBV6-6 with TRBJ1-1; 10 nucleotides agree with TRBD1. V was pared by 5 bases and J by 11 bases, with 5 bases of the junction left unmatched. CDR1 is MNHNY and CDR2 is SVGAGI in the germline V gene (reference sequence). The CDR3 runs to 12 residues. The DNA of the CDR3 is TGTGCCAGCAGTGGACAGGGGGGGGCGGCTTTCTTT. The encoded protein is CASSGQGGAAFF.

This chain links TRBV6-1 with TRBJ1-4; 7 nucleotides agree with TRBD1. The CDR3 consists of 15 residues. Germline assignment: CDR1 MNHNS and CDR2 SASEGT. Unmatched junction bases numbered 5, after V lost 2 bases and J lost 5 bases. CDR3 in amino acids: CASSETGTVNEKLFF. The CDR3 DNA reads as TGTGCCAGCAGTGAAACCGGGACAGTCAATGAAAAACTGTTTTTT.

This clone was seen a handful of times. This sequence joins TRBV7-3 and TRBJ2-2, with TRBD2 matching 14 bases. The CDR3 runs 19 residues. Losses at the gene ends were 0 bases for V and 5 bases for J; bases not matched to a gene: 8. Looked up from germline, CDR1 is SGHTA and CDR2 is FQGTGA. The CDR3 coding sequence is TGTGCCAGCAGCTTAACTAAGCGGGGACTAGCGGGGGAAACCGGGGAGCTGTTTTTT. It encodes CASSLTKRGLAGETGELFF.

This clone turned up a few times. The junction shows a germline mismatch at one end, possibly a read error. This chain links TRBV6-1 with TRBJ1-1, with no clear D. The CDR3 runs 11 residues. Germline V gives CDR1 MNHNS, CDR2 SASEGT. CDR3 protein: CASREESEAFF. For the CDR3, the DNA is TGTGCCAGCAGGGAAGAGAGTGAAGCTTTCTTT.

The chain couples TRBV9 to TRBJ1-2; a possible D gene is TRBD1 (5 bases). This CDR3 has 15 residues. V lost 3 bases and J 4 bases, leaving 16 bases between the germline ends. The germline CDR1 and CDR2 sequences are SGDLS and YYNGEE. CDR3 residues: CASSARQNLIYGYTF. DNA for the CDR3: TGTGCCAGCAGCGCACGACAGAATTTAATCTATGGCTACACCTTC.

V is TRBV30 and J is TRBJ1-5; TRBD1 might be the D (5 bases). The CDR3 is made up of 12 amino acids. Germline V gives CDR1 GTSNPN, CDR2 SVGIG (reference sequence). The V gene lost 2 bases and the J gene lost 9 bases, with 11 bases spanning the gap. The DNA of the CDR3 is TGTGCCTGGAGTCCCCAGGGAGGGCCCCAGCATTTT. Amino acid sequence: CAWSPQGGPQHF.

The chain is built from TRBV3-1 (or the pseudogene TRBV3-2) and TRBJ1-3; D is undetermined. CDR1 is LGHDT and CDR2 is YNNKEL in the germline V gene (reference sequence). Trimming shortened V by 1 base and J by 0 bases, and 10 bases separated the two germline ends. The CDR3 extends over 16 amino acids. In DNA form, the CDR3 reads TGTGCCAGCAGCCAAGGTCAGTCAGTCTCTGGAAACACCATATATTTT. Translating it yields CASSQGQSVSGNTIYF.

The CDR3 reads CASRGYGTDNEKLFF. DNA of the CDR3: TGTGCCAGCAGGGGTTACGGGACAGATAATGAAAAACTGTTTTTT. This chain connects TRBV6-5 to TRBJ1-4; TRBD1 matches 7 bases. This CDR3 spans 15 amino acids. Trimming at V came to 6 bases and at J to 4 bases, leaving 8 bases not matched to a gene. CDR1 MNHEY and CDR2 SVGAGI come from the germline V gene.